This T cell receptor beta chain was profiled in a study of blood T cell repertoires in COVID-19. In the authors' methods: Reference gene primer amplification in the assay estimated nucleated cell counts. Generated by immunoSEQ multiplex PCR, the TCRdb table keeps only in-frame clones and is missing some. The DNA was the basis for D and trimming; V, J and clone size are from that table. This repertoire shows 430,000 or so clones, about 88% found once; its top ten account for 1.4%. CDR3 length: 13 amino acids. CDR1 is MDHEN, CDR2 SYDVKM, per germline. The V and J ends lost 8 bases and 1 base respectively, with 10 bases between them.

Sequencing was performed on PBMCs or T cells enriched from blood (not recorded which). The chain combines TRBV28 with TRBJ2-3, with TRBD1 as a possible D gene (5 bases). The TCR originated in a woman aged 18-29 years who had been exposed to COVID-19. The DNA for the CDR3 is TGTGCCAGCCGACAAGGGGGCACAGATACGCAGTATTTT. It yields the protein CASRQGGTDTQYF.